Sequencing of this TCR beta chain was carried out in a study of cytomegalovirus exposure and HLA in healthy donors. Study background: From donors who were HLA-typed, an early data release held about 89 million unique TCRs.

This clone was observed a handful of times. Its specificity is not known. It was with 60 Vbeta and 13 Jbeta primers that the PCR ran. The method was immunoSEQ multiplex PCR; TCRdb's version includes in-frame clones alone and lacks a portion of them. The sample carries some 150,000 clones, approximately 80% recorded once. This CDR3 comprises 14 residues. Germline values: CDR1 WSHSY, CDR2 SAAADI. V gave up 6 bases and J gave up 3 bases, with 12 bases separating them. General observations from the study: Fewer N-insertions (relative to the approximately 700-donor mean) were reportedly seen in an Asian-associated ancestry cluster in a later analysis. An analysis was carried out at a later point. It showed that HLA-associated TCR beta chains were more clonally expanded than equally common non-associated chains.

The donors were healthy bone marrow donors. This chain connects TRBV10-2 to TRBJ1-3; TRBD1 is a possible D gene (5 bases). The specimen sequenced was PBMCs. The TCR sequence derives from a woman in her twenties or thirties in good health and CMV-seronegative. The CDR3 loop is CASRRDGYGNTIYF. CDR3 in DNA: TGCGCCAGCAGGCGGGACGGTTATGGAAACACCATATATTTT.